The clone carrying this T cell receptor beta chain was seen at least ten times. This may be a read error: a much more frequent sequence differs by one nucleotide. The identical CDR3 is also encoded by other nucleotide sequences in the sample. V shed 7 bases and J shed 4 bases, with 11 bases lying between them. CDR3 length: 13 residues. This sample is drawn from a study of metastatic and nonmetastatic thyroid tumors. Study-level information: Repertoires of blood and of tissue (tumor or nodule) from malignant and benign thyroid patients were compared.

Before thyroid surgery, none of the patients had received any treatment. TCRdb reprocessed the PCR reads using MiXCR. The sample has 11,000 to 15,000 clones, roughly 12% seen once; the top ten hold 13% to 15%. Material: blood. This TCR derives from a female donor with papillary thyroid cancer or a benign thyroid nodule (not recorded which). Some clones in this sample may be carry-over from other donors' samples. This sequence joins TRBV12-3 or TRBV12-4 and TRBJ1-3; perhaps TRBD1 as D (6 bases). DNA for the CDR3: TGTGCCAGCATTACAGGGTGGGGAAACACCATATATTTT. Amino acids: CASITGWGNTIYF.